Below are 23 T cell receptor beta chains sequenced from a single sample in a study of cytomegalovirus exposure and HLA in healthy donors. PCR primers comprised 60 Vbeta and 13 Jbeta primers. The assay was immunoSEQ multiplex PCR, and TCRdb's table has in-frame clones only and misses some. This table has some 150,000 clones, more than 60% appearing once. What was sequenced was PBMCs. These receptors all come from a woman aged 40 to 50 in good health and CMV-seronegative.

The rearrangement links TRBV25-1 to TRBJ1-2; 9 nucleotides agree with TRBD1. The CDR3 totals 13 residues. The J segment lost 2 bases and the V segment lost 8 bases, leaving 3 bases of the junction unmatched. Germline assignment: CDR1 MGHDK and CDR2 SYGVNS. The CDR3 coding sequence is TGTGCCAGCGGGGACAGGGCCAACTATGGCTACACCTTC. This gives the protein CASGDRANYGYTF.

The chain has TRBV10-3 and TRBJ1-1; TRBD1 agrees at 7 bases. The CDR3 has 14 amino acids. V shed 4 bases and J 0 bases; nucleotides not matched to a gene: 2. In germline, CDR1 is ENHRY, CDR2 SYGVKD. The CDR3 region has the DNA TGTGCCATCAGTGGCACAGGGGTGAACACTGAAGCTTTCTTT. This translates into CAISGTGVNTEAFF.

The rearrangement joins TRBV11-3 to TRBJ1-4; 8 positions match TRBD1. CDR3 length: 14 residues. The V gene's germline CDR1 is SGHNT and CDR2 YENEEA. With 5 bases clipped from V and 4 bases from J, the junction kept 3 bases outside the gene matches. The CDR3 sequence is CASSRQGINEKLFF. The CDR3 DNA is TGTGCCAGCAGCCGACAGGGGATTAATGAAAAACTGTTTTTT.

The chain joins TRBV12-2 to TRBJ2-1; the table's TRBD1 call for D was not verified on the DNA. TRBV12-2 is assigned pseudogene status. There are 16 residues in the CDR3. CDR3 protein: CASRLETGTVDNEQFF. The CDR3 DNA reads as TGTGCAAGTCGCTTAGAGACAGGGACTGTCGACAATGAGCAGTTCTTC.

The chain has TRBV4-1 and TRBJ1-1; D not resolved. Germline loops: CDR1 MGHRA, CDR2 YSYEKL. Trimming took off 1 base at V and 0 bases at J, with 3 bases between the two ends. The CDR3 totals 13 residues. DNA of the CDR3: TGCGCCAGCAGCCAAGTTATGAACACTGAAGCTTTCTTT. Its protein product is CASSQVMNTEAFF.

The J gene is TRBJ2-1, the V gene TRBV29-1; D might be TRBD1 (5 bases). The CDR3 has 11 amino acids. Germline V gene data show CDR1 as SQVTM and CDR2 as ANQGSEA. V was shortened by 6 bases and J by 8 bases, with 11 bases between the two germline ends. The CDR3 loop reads CSVADSDEQFF. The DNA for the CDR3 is TGCAGCGTCGCAGACAGTGATGAGCAGTTCTTC.

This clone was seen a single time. CDR3 protein: CASQLLGQGTLGYTF. The CDR3 region has the DNA TGTGCCAGCCAATTATTGGGACAGGGTACCCTGGGCTACACCTTC. This chain links TRBV28 with TRBJ1-2; TRBD1 matches at 9 bases. J was trimmed by 8 bases and V by 8 bases; bases with no gene match: 15. In germline, CDR1 is MDHEN, CDR2 SYDVKM. This CDR3 spans 15 amino acids.

The CDR3 spells CASSGQGATEQFF. The CDR3 DNA reads TGTGCCAGCAGTGGTCAGGGGGCGACTGAGCAGTTCTTC. This chain joins TRBV27 and TRBJ2-1; 8 bases align to TRBD1. This CDR3 has 13 residues. V dropped 5 bases and J dropped 9; count of bases not matched to a gene: 6. In germline, CDR1 is MNHEY, CDR2 SMNVEV (reference sequence).

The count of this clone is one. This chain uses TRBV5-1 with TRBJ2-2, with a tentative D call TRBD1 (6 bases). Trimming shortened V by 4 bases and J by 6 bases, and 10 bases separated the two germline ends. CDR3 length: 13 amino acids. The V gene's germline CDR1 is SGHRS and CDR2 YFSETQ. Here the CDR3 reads CASSAQGPGELFF. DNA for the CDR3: TGCGCCAGCAGCGCGCAGGGGCCCGGGGAGCTGTTTTTT.

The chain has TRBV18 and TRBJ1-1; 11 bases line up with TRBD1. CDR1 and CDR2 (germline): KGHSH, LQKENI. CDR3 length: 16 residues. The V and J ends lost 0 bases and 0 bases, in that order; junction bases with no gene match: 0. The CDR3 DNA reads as TGTGCCAGCTCACCACCGGGACAGGGGGTGAACACTGAAGCTTTCTTT. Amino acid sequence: CASSPPGQGVNTEAFF.

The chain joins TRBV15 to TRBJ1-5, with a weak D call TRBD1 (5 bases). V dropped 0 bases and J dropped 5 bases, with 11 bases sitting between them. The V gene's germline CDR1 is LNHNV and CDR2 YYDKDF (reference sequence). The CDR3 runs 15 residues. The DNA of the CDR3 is TGTGCCACCAGCAGAGAGCAGGGAGGATATCAGCCCCAGCATTTT. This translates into CATSREQGGYQPQHF.

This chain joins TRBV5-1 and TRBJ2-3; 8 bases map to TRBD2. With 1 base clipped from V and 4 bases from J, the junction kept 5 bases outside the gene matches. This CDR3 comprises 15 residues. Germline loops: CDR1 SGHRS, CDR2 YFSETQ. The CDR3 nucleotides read TGCGCCAGCAGCTTGAGGGGACTAGAAGCAGATACGCAGTATTTT. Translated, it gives CASSLRGLEADTQYF.

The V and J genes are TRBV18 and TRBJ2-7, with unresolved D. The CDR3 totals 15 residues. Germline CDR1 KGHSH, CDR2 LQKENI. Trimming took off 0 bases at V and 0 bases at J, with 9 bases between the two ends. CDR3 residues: CASSPPAGSSYEQYF. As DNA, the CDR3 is TGTGCCAGCTCACCACCGGCAGGAAGCTCCTACGAGCAGTACTTC.

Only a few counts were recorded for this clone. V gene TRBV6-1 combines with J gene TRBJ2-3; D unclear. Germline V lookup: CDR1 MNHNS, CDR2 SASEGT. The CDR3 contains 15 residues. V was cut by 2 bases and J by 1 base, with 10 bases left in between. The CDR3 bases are TGTGCCAGCAGTGAAAGAATAGAAGGCACAGATACGCAGTATTTT. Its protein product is CASSERIEGTDTQYF.

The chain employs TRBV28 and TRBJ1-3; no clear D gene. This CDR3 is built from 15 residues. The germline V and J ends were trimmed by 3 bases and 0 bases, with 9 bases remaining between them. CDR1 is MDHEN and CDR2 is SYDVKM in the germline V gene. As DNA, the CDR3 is TGTGCCAGCAGTTTGGTGGGCAGCTCTGGAAACACCATATATTTT. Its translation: CASSLVGSSGNTIYF. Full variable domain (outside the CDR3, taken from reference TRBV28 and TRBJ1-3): DVKVTQSSRYLVKRTGEKVFLECVQDMDHENMFWYRQDPGLGLRLIYFSYDVKMKEKGDIPEGYSVSREKKERFSLILESASTNQTSMYLCASSLVGSSGNTIYFGEGSWLTVV.

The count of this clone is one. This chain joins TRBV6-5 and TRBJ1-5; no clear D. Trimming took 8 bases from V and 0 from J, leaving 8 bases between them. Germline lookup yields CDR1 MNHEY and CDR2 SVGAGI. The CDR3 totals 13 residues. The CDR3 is CASAVYSNQPQHF. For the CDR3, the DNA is TGTGCCAGCGCCGTCTATAGCAATCAGCCCCAGCATTTT.

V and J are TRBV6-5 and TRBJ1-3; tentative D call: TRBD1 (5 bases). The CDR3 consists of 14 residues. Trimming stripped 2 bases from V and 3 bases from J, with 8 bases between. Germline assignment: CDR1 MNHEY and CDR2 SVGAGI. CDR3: CASSYGADGNTIYF. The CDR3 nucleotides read TGTGCCAGCAGTTACGGGGCAGATGGAAACACCATATATTTT.

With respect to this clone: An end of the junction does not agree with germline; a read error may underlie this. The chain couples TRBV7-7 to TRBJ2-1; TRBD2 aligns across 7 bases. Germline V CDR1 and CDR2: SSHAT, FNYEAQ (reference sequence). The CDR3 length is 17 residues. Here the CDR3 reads CASSLEARWGLYNEQFF. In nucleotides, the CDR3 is TGTGCTAGCAGCTTAGAGGCGAGGTGGGGACTATACAATGAGCAGTTCTTC.

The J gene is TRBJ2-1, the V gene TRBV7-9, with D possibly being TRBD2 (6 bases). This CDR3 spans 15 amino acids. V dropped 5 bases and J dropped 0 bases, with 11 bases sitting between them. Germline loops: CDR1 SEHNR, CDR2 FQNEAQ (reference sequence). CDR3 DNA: TGTGCCAGCAGCCCCCGGGGGAGCTCCTACAATGAGCAGTTCTTC. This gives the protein CASSPRGSSYNEQFF. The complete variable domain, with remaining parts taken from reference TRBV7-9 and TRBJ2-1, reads DTGVSQNPRHKITKRGQNVTFRCDPISEHNRLYWYRQTLGQGPEFLTYFQNEAQLEKSRLLSDRFSAERPKGSFSTLEIQRTEQGDSAMYLCASSPRGSSYNEQFFGPGTRLTVL.

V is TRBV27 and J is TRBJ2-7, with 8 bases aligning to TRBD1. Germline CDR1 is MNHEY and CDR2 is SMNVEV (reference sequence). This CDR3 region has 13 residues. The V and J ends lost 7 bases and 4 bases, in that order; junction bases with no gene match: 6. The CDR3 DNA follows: TGTGCCAGCAAGGATACAGGGGGTTACGAGCAGTACTTC. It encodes CASKDTGGYEQYF.

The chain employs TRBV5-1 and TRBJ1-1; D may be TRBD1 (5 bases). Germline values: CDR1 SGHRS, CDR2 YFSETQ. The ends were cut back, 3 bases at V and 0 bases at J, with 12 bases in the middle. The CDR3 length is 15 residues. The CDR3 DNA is TGCGCCAGCAGCTCAGGGACTGATTTGAACACTGAAGCTTTCTTT. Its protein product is CASSSGTDLNTEAFF.

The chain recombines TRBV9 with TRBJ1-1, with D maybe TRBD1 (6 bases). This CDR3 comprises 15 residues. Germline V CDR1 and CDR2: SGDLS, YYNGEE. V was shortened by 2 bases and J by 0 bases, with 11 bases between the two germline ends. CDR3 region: CASSVQGLLNTEAFF. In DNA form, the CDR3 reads TGTGCCAGCAGCGTCCAGGGGTTATTGAACACTGAAGCTTTCTTT.

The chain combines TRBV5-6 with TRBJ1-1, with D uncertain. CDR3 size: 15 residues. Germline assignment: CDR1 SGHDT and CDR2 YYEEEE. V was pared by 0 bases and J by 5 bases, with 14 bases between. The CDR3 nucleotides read TGTGCCAGCAGCTTGGATCCGGGAGTTATGACTGAAGCTTTCTTT. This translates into CASSLDPGVMTEAFF. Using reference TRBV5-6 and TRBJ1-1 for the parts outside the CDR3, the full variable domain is DAGVTQSPTHLIKTRGQQVTLRCSPKSGHDTVSWYQQALGQGPQFIFQYYEEEERQRGNFPDRFSGHQFPNYSSELNVNALLLGDSALYLCASSLDPGVMTEAFFGQGTRLTVV.